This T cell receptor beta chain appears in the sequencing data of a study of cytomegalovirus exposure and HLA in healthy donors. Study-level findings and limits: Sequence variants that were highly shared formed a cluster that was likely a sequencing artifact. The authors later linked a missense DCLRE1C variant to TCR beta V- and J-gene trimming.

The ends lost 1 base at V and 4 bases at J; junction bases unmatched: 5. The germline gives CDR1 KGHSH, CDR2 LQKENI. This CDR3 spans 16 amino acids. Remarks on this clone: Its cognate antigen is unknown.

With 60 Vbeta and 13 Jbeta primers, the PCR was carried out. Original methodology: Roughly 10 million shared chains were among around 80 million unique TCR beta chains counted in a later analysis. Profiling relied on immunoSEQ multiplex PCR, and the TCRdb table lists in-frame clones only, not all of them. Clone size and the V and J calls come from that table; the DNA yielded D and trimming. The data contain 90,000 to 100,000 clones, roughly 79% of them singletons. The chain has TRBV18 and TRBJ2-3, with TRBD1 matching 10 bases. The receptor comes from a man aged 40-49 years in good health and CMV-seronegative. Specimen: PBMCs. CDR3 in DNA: TGTGCCAGCTCACCACGGACAGGGGGTATCTCAGATACGCAGTATTTT. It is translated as CASSPRTGGISDTQYF.